A selection of T cell receptor beta chains follows, all from one sample in a study of OX40 agonist ivuxolimab in advanced cancers. The table came from immunoSEQ multiplex PCR; TCRdb's copy has only in-frame clones and leaves some out. Of roughly 49,000 clones listed, approximately 90% are singletons. Sequenced material: CD4+ or CD8+ T cells sorted from blood, taken in a trial of the OX40 agonist ivuxolimab. These receptors came from an adult with an advanced solid tumor such as melanoma, head and neck, liver or kidney cancer. CDR3s include the opening cysteine and the closing phenylalanine or tryptophan. D genes are given only for firm matches. Size is omitted from some rows. Given values are once, few, many or a class for expanded clones.

clone_size: .; j_call: TRBJ1-6; d_call: TRBD1; v_call: TRBV7-2; cdr3_nt: TGTGCCAGCAGCTTAGGAGGACAGGGTAATTCACCCCTCCACTTT; cdr3_aa: CASSLGGQGNSPLHF
clone_size: .; j_call: TRBJ2-1; d_call: .; v_call: TRBV2; cdr3_nt: TGTGCCAGCAGGAGGGAAATGGGCTCCTACAATGAGCAGTTCTTC; cdr3_aa: CASRREMGSYNEQFF
clone_size: .; j_call: TRBJ2-1; d_call: .; v_call: TRBV5-1; cdr3_nt: TGCGCCAGCAGCTTGGGGTCCTACAATGAGCAGTTCTTC; cdr3_aa: CASSLGSYNEQFF
clone_size: .; j_call: TRBJ2-3; d_call: .; v_call: TRBV7-9; cdr3_nt: TGTGCCAGCAGCTACAACCCGGCCCCAGATACGCAGTATTTT; cdr3_aa: CASSYNPAPDTQYF
clone_size: .; j_call: TRBJ2-1; d_call: .; v_call: TRBV5-1; cdr3_nt: TGCGCCAGCAGCTTGAACGGGAGCCCGTACAATGAGCAGTTCTTC; cdr3_aa: CASSLNGSPYNEQFF
clone_size: .; j_call: TRBJ1-5; d_call: .; v_call: TRBV6-4; cdr3_nt: TGTGCCAGCAGTGAGGTGCAGGGGACCTTAAGCAATCAGCCCCAGCATTTT; cdr3_aa: CASSEVQGTLSNQPQHF
clone_size: .; j_call: TRBJ1-5; d_call: TRBD1; v_call: TRBV6-1; cdr3_nt: TGTGCCACGACCGAGGGGGCGACTCAGCCCCAGCATTTT; cdr3_aa: CATTEGATQPQHF
clone_size: .; j_call: TRBJ2-5; d_call: .; v_call: TRBV10-1; cdr3_nt: TGCGCCAGCGGGAACCGGGACCTCCAAGAGACCCAGTACTTC; cdr3_aa: CASGNRDLQETQYF
clone_size: .; j_call: TRBJ2-7; d_call: TRBD1; v_call: TRBV27; cdr3_nt: TGTGCCAGCAGTTCCGGGACAGGACCCGGCGAGCAGTACTTC; cdr3_aa: CASSSGTGPGEQYF
clone_size: .; j_call: TRBJ2-7; d_call: .; v_call: TRBV2; cdr3_nt: TGTGCCAGCAGGGACTTAAGGCACGAGCAGTACTTC; cdr3_aa: CASRDLRHEQYF
clone_size: once; j_call: TRBJ1-5; d_call: TRBD1; v_call: TRBV7-2; cdr3_nt: TGTGCCAGCAGCGTCGACAGGGCCTTCAATCAGCCCCAGCATTTT; cdr3_aa: CASSVDRAFNQPQHF
clone_size: .; j_call: TRBJ2-7; d_call: TRBD1; v_call: TRBV6-1; cdr3_nt: TGTGCCAGCAGACCGGGACAGGACTACGAGCAGTACTTC; cdr3_aa: CASRPGQDYEQYF
clone_size: .; j_call: TRBJ1-1; d_call: .; v_call: TRBV10-3; cdr3_nt: TGTGCCATCAGTCCGACAGGTAACACTGAAGCTTTCTTT; cdr3_aa: CAISPTGNTEAFF
clone_size: .; j_call: TRBJ2-7; d_call: .; v_call: TRBV10-2; cdr3_nt: TGCGCCAGCAGTGATACCTACGAGCAGTACTTC; cdr3_aa: CASSDTYEQYF
clone_size: .; j_call: TRBJ1-2; d_call: .; v_call: TRBV6-5; cdr3_nt: TGTGCCAGCAGTAACGCATTCTATGGCTACACCTTC; cdr3_aa: CASSNAFYGYTF
clone_size: .; j_call: TRBJ1-1; d_call: .; v_call: TRBV13; cdr3_nt: TGTGCCAGCAGCCCCCTGGGGAACACTGAAGCTTTCTTT; cdr3_aa: CASSPLGNTEAFF
clone_size: .; j_call: TRBJ2-5; d_call: TRBD1; v_call: TRBV5-1; cdr3_nt: TGCGCCAGCAGCGCGGGACAGGGACGGGGGGCCCAGTACTTC; cdr3_aa: CASSAGQGRGAQYF
clone_size: .; j_call: TRBJ2-5; d_call: .; v_call: TRBV7-7; cdr3_nt: TGTGCTAGCAGCCCCTCTCCGCTAGCGTTCCAAGAGACCCAGTACTTC; cdr3_aa: CASSPSPLAFQETQYF
clone_size: .; j_call: TRBJ2-2; d_call: TRBD2; v_call: TRBV14; cdr3_nt: TGTGCCAGCAGCCAGCGGGGAGGGTTGGACACCGGGGAGCTGTTTTTT; cdr3_aa: CASSQRGGLDTGELFF
clone_size: .; j_call: TRBJ2-7; d_call: .; v_call: TRBV13; cdr3_nt: TGTGCCAGCAGCTTAAGGAGACTCCACGAGCAGTACTTC; cdr3_aa: CASSLRRLHEQYF
clone_size: .; j_call: TRBJ1-5; d_call: .; v_call: TRBV7-9; cdr3_nt: TGTGCCAGCAGCTCGACCGACAGCAATCAGCCCCAGCATTTT; cdr3_aa: CASSSTDSNQPQHF
clone_size: .; j_call: TRBJ2-2; d_call: TRBD1; v_call: TRBV28; cdr3_nt: TGTGCCAGCACAACCGGGACAGGGCGGACCGGGGAGCTGTTTTTT; cdr3_aa: CASTTGTGRTGELFF
clone_size: .; j_call: TRBJ2-7; d_call: TRBD2; v_call: TRBV9; cdr3_nt: TGTGCCAGCAGCGTAGCTCCAGCGGGAAACTACGAGCAGTACTTC; cdr3_aa: CASSVAPAGNYEQYF
clone_size: .; j_call: TRBJ2-7; d_call: .; v_call: TRBV11-3; cdr3_nt: TGTGCCAGCACCTTCGGACGGAGCTCCTACGAGCAGTACTTC; cdr3_aa: CASTFGRSSYEQYF
clone_size: .; j_call: TRBJ2-1; d_call: TRBD2; v_call: TRBV5-4; cdr3_nt: TGTGCCAGCAGCTTGGAGCGGGGGGCCCACAATGAGCAGTTCTTC; cdr3_aa: CASSLERGAHNEQFF
clone_size: .; j_call: TRBJ2-3; d_call: TRBD2; v_call: TRBV4-2; cdr3_nt: TGTGCCAGCAGCCAAGAACTAGCGGGAGGTACAGATACGCAGTATTTT; cdr3_aa: CASSQELAGGTDTQYF
clone_size: .; j_call: TRBJ2-1; d_call: TRBD1; v_call: TRBV9; cdr3_nt: TGTGCCAGCAGCGCCCACACAGGGGATAATGAGCAGTTCTTC; cdr3_aa: CASSAHTGDNEQFF
clone_size: .; j_call: TRBJ1-1; d_call: .; v_call: TRBV5-4; cdr3_nt: TGTGCCAGCAGCTTGCAGGGTCTGCCTGAAGCTTTCTTT; cdr3_aa: CASSLQGLPEAFF
clone_size: few; j_call: TRBJ2-6; d_call: .; v_call: TRBV6-1; cdr3_nt: TGTGCCAGCAGTGTAAGAACATCTGGGGCCAACGTCCTGACTTTC; cdr3_aa: CASSVRTSGANVLTF
clone_size: once; j_call: TRBJ1-2; d_call: TRBD1; v_call: TRBV7-2; cdr3_nt: TGTGCCAGCAGCCCCCCCGGACAGGGGGCGGGAGGCTACACCTTC; cdr3_aa: CASSPPGQGAGGYTF
clone_size: .; j_call: TRBJ2-7; d_call: .; v_call: TRBV11-2; cdr3_nt: TGTGCCAGCAGCTTCCATGGTGGCTACGAGCAGTACTTC; cdr3_aa: CASSFHGGYEQYF
clone_size: .; j_call: TRBJ2-7; d_call: TRBD2; v_call: TRBV5-1; cdr3_nt: TGCGCCAGCAGCTTGGAGCCAGCGGGGACCTACGAGCAGTACTTC; cdr3_aa: CASSLEPAGTYEQYF
clone_size: .; j_call: TRBJ1-5; d_call: TRBD1; v_call: TRBV18; cdr3_nt: TGTGCCAGCTCACCTACAGGGGGCAATCAGCCCCAGCATTTT; cdr3_aa: CASSPTGGNQPQHF
clone_size: .; j_call: TRBJ2-2; d_call: TRBD1; v_call: TRBV6-5; cdr3_nt: TGTGCCAGCAGTTACTCGGGGACAGGGACCGGGGAGCTGTTTTTT; cdr3_aa: CASSYSGTGTGELFF
clone_size: .; j_call: TRBJ2-3; d_call: TRBD1; v_call: TRBV15; cdr3_nt: TGTGCCACAGGGGGCGCCCGATTAGGCACAGATACGCAGTATTTT; cdr3_aa: CATGGARLGTDTQYF
clone_size: .; j_call: TRBJ2-3; d_call: .; v_call: TRBV5-6; cdr3_nt: TGTGCCAGCAGCTTGCTTAACGACCCAGGGGGGCCGGATACGCAGTATTTT; cdr3_aa: CASSLLNDPGGPDTQYF
clone_size: .; j_call: TRBJ2-3; d_call: .; v_call: TRBV14; cdr3_nt: TGTGCCAGCAGCCAAGTAGGTACTGATACGCAGTATTTT; cdr3_aa: CASSQVGTDTQYF
clone_size: .; j_call: TRBJ2-7; d_call: TRBD2; v_call: TRBV2; cdr3_nt: TGTGCCAGCAGTACCCTAGCGGGATCCGAGCAGTACTTC; cdr3_aa: CASSTLAGSEQYF
clone_size: .; j_call: TRBJ2-7; d_call: .; v_call: TRBV27; cdr3_nt: TGTGCCAGCAGTTTATCTGCGACAACCTGGCAGTACTTC; cdr3_aa: CASSLSATTWQYF
clone_size: .; j_call: TRBJ2-3; d_call: TRBD2; v_call: TRBV10-1; cdr3_nt: TGCGCCAGCAGTGAGTCTACTAGCGGGAGCTCGAGGACAGATACGCAGTATTTT; cdr3_aa: CASSESTSGSSRTDTQYF
clone_size: .; j_call: TRBJ1-2; d_call: .; v_call: TRBV28; cdr3_nt: TGTGCCAGCAGTTTATCGATCGGGGGACATGGCTACACCTTC; cdr3_aa: CASSLSIGGHGYTF
clone_size: .; j_call: TRBJ1-1; d_call: .; v_call: TRBV27; cdr3_nt: TGTGCCAGCAGTGAGGGCATTACCTTCGTGAACACTGAAGCTTTCTTT; cdr3_aa: CASSEGITFVNTEAFF
clone_size: .; j_call: TRBJ2-6; d_call: .; v_call: TRBV5-1; cdr3_nt: TGCGCCAGCAGCGAGTCAGGGGCGAAGGGGGCCAACGTCCTGACTTTC; cdr3_aa: CASSESGAKGANVLTF
clone_size: .; j_call: TRBJ2-1; d_call: .; v_call: TRBV6-1; cdr3_nt: TGTGCCAGCCAGGGGGGGCCGCCCTACAATGAGCAGTTCTTC; cdr3_aa: CASQGGPPYNEQFF
clone_size: once; j_call: TRBJ2-6; d_call: .; v_call: TRBV5-4; cdr3_nt: TGTGCCAGCAGCTTGTTGGGATCTGGGGCCAACGTCCTGACTTTC; cdr3_aa: CASSLLGSGANVLTF
clone_size: .; j_call: TRBJ2-7; d_call: .; v_call: TRBV4-1; cdr3_nt: TGCGCCAGCAGCCAAGATGTAGCGGCCACCTACGAGCAGTACTTC; cdr3_aa: CASSQDVAATYEQYF
clone_size: .; j_call: TRBJ2-1; d_call: .; v_call: TRBV6-5; cdr3_nt: TGTGCCAGCAGTTACGAGGTCCCCCACAATGAGCAGTTCTTC; cdr3_aa: CASSYEVPHNEQFF
clone_size: .; j_call: TRBJ2-7; d_call: TRBD1; v_call: TRBV10-3; cdr3_nt: TGTGCCATCAATACCGGGACAGGGGCCTACGAGCAGTACTTC; cdr3_aa: CAINTGTGAYEQYF
clone_size: .; j_call: TRBJ2-7; d_call: .; v_call: TRBV10-2; cdr3_nt: TGCGCCAGTGGTATAGACTACGAGCAGTACTTC; cdr3_aa: CASGIDYEQYF
clone_size: .; j_call: TRBJ1-2; d_call: TRBD1; v_call: TRBV7-9; cdr3_nt: TGTGCCAGCAGCTACCGAGGGGGACACAGGGGAAGTGGCTACACCTTC; cdr3_aa: CASSYRGGHRGSGYTF
clone_size: .; j_call: TRBJ1-1; d_call: .; v_call: TRBV2; cdr3_nt: TGTGCCAGCAGTGAAAGTTGGGATGGGACGGCTTTCTTT; cdr3_aa: CASSESWDGTAFF
clone_size: .; j_call: TRBJ2-1; d_call: .; v_call: TRBV6-6; cdr3_nt: TGTGCCAGGGGAGAAGACCCCCAGGGGTCCTACAATGAACAGTTCTTC; cdr3_aa: CARGEDPQGSYNEQFF
clone_size: .; j_call: TRBJ2-1; d_call: TRBD1; v_call: TRBV9; cdr3_nt: TGTGCCAGCAGCGTCGGACAGGGAAGCTACAATGAGCAGTTCTTC; cdr3_aa: CASSVGQGSYNEQFF
clone_size: .; j_call: TRBJ2-1; d_call: TRBD2; v_call: TRBV12-5; cdr3_nt: TGTGCTAGTGGTTCCTCCACAAGCGGGAGCTGGAATGAGCAGTTCTTC; cdr3_aa: CASGSSTSGSWNEQFF